This T cell receptor (beta chain) was observed in a study of blood T cell repertoires in COVID-19. Study as a whole: The study drew acute and convalescent COVID-19 samples from the United States, Italy and Spain. From T cells, B-cell-depleted T cells, or PBMCs came the material, which was cDNA or gDNA.

The repertoire was sequenced with immunoSEQ multiplex PCR; TCRdb's copy has only in-frame clones and lacks some. Here the sample spans some 120,000 clones, roughly 84% being singletons. The germline gives CDR1 LGHNA, CDR2 YNFKEQ. Losses at the gene ends were 4 bases for V and 6 bases for J; bases not matched to a gene: 8. This CDR3 spans 16 amino acids. This TCR was recovered from a man aged 55 to 70 with acute or convalescent COVID-19. The sample consisted of peripheral blood. This chain uses TRBV4-2 with TRBJ2-1; 11 positions match TRBD2. CDR3 DNA: TGTGCCAGCAGCCGGAATAGCGGGAGGGATAGCAATGAGCAGTTCTTC. Translated, it gives CASSRNSGRDSNEQFF.